This T cell receptor beta chain is drawn from a study of cytomegalovirus exposure and HLA in healthy donors. The CDR3 loop spans 15 amino acids. CDR1 GTSNPN and CDR2 SVGIG come from the germline V gene (reference sequence). V gave up 1 base and J gave up 4 bases; unmatched junction bases: 8. 13 Jbeta primers and 60 Vbeta primers were used for the PCR. The assay was immunoSEQ multiplex PCR, and TCRdb's table has in-frame clones only and misses some. The sample has some 150,000 clones; 79% are singletons. The TCR comes from a woman aged 45-60 years in good health and CMV-seronegative. What was sequenced was PBMCs. The chain couples TRBV30 to TRBJ2-5, with TRBD1 matching over 8 bases. Here the CDR3 reads CAWSEMQGAGETQYF. CDR3 bases: TGTGCCTGGAGTGAGATGCAGGGGGCGGGAGAGACCCAGTACTTC.